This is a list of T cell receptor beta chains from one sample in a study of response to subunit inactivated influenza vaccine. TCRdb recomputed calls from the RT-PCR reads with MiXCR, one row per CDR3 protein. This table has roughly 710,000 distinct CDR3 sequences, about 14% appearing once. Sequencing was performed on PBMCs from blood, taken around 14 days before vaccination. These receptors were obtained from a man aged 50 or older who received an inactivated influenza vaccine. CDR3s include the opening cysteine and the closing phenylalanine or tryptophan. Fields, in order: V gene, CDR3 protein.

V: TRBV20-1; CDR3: CSARDSLRNTGELFF
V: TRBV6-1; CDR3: CASSRGRDRSNQPQHF
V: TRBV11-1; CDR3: CASSLDFAGTRGRTHTQYF
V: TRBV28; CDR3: CASSFSPGRTGANVLTF
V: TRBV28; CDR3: CASTPSGQTSSYEQYF
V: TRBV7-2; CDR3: CASRQTGTSGLNEQFF
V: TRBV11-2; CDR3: CASSRTPGLDTQYF
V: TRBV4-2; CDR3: CASSPFEGAGELFF
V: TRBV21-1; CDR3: CASCPVGYTLNEQFF
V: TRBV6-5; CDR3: CASSSPGDRYLNF
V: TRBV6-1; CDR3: CASSDPLNTEAFF
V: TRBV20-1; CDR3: CSARHPSGDAYEQYF
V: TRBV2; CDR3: CATTGTGDTEAFF
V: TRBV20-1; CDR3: CSARVRDRYNEQFF
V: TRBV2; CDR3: CASSPMESSEAFF
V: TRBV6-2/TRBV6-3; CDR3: CASSTDRTQETQYF
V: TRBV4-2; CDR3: CASSQVSSSVQYF
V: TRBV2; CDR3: CASSPGRAYEQYF
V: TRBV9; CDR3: CASSVLQGPTGELFF
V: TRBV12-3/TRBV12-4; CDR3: CASSLPQHGTRAWDWSGANVLTF
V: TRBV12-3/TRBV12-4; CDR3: CASSSSGMGYEQYF
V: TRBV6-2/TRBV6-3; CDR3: CASRRLASTYEQYF
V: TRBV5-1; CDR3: CASSFFGVVGGELFF
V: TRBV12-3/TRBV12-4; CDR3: CASSPDFVTEAFF
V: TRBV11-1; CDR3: CASSQIKGGAGLNTEAFF
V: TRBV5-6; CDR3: CASSFHLDTQYF
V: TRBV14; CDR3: CASSQLGQETQYF
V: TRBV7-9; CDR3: CASRIDSPWMHF
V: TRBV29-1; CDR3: CSVGMAGGLSNEQFF
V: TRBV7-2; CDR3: CASSLSPGGTYEQYF
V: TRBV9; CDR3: CASSAGYGNEQFF
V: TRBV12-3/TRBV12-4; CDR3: CASSPGQGVGETQYF
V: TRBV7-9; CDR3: CASSPQWATEAFF
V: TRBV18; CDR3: CASSSAGGRSGELFF
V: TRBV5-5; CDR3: CASSLLDPSHSSYNEQFF
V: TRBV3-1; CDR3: CASSQGESSTLHF
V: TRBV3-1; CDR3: CASSPRSGFALDSGYTF
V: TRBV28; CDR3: CASSLETDRDYEQYF
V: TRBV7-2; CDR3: CASSLVPPQGLKETQYF
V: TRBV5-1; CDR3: CASSLGEMGTGELFF
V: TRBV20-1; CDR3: CSARDRMSYTIYF
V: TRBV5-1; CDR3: CASSLETGELYGYTF
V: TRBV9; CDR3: CASSAAGGSQPQHF
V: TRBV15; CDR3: CATSRGAGTLADTQYF
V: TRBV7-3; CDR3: CASSSSGPAGTGELFF
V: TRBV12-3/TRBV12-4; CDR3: CASSFLGISPGGYTF
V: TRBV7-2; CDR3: CASSLPGRMNTEAFF
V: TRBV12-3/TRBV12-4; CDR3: CASSLGSGRNQPQHF
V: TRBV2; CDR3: CASSEAVGGTSSYNEQFF
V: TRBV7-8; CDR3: CASSQPRDRGLYNSPLHF